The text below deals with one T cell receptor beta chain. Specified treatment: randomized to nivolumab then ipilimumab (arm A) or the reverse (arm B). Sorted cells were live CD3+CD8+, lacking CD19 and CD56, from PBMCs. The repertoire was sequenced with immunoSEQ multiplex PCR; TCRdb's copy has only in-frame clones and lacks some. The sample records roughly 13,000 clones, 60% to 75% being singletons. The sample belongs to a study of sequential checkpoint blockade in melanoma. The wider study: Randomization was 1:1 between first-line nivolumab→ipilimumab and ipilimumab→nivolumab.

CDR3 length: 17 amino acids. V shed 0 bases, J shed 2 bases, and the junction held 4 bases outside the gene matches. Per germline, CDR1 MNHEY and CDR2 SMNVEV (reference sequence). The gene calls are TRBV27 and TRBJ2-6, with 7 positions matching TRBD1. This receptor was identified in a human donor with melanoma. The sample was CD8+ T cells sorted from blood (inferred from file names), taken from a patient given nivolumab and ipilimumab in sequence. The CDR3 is CASSLSTGWAGANVLTF. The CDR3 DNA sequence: TGTGCCAGCAGTTTATCGACAGGGTGGGCTGGGGCCAACGTCCTGACTTTC.